This T cell receptor beta chain was identified in a study of shared clonotypes between healthy human individuals. This table comes from immunoSEQ multiplex PCR, and its TCRdb copy is limited to in-frame clones, with some not included. Here the sample spans approximately 1.4 million clones, 98% being singletons. This CDR3 contains 16 residues. J was trimmed by 4 bases and V by 7 bases; bases with no gene match: 10. From germline, CDR1 is WNHNN and CDR2 SYGVQD (reference sequence). The V gene is TRBV10-1, the J gene TRBJ2-3; 11 positions match TRBD2. Sample: naive CD4+ T cells sorted from blood. As to subset: CD45RA+ positively selected. The receptor was isolated from a man aged 25-45 years in good health. The CDR3 region is CASIRATSGVSDTQYF. CDR3 bases: TGCGCCAGCATCAGAGCGACTAGCGGGGTTTCAGATACGCAGTATTTT.